The next 26 T cell receptor beta chains were all read from a single sample in a study of response to subunit inactivated influenza vaccine. TCRdb re-called the RT-PCR reads through MiXCR, storing one row per CDR3 protein. The sample lists about 570,000 distinct CDR3 sequences; about 11% were seen once. This sample also belongs to another study, concerning T cells expressing NK-cell markers. From that second work: The authors made TCR beta cDNA libraries by 5'RACE template switching. This switching added a universal primer site and UMIs.

Source: PBMCs from blood, taken on the day of vaccination. These receptors were obtained from a man aged 45-65 years who received an inactivated influenza vaccine.

This clonotype appeared a few times. The chain joins TRBV5-6 to TRBJ2-4, with 8 nucleotides matching TRBD1. Germline values: CDR1 SGHDT, CDR2 YYEEEE. This CDR3 contains 12 residues. The V gene end was trimmed by 5 bases and the J gene end by 8 bases; junction bases not matched to a gene: 3. CDR3 region: CASRLQGDIQYF. Here the CDR3 DNA reads TGTGCCAGCAGATTACAGGGGGACATTCAGTACTTC.

The chain has TRBV5-6 and TRBJ2-1, with TRBD1 as a possible D gene (6 bases). CDR1 and CDR2 (germline): SGHDT, YYEEEE. This CDR3 spans 17 amino acids. V gave up 4 bases and J gave up 4 bases, with 21 bases separating them. DNA for the CDR3: TGTGCCAGCAGCCCCGGTATGGGCTTCCAGGGGTACAATGAGCAGTTCTTC. It codes for CASSPGMGFQGYNEQFF.

This clonotype was seen more than once but under ten times. The rearrangement links TRBV28 to TRBJ2-1; D unclear. The V gene's germline CDR1 is MDHEN and CDR2 SYDVKM. The length of the CDR3 is 11 residues. Trimming pared 3 bases from V and 10 bases from J, leaving 7 bases between. As DNA, the CDR3 is TGTGCCAGCAGTTTCGGGTGGGAGCAGTTCTTC. Residues: CASSFGWEQFF.

This clonotype was detected a few times. The CDR3 DNA is TGTGCCAGCAGTTTACTGCAGGCCACTGAAGCTTTCTTT. Protein: CASSLLQATEAFF. The chain recombines TRBV12-3 or TRBV12-4 with TRBJ1-1; D remains unclear. V lost 2 bases and J 4 bases, leaving 8 bases between the germline ends. This CDR3 spans 13 amino acids.

The chain has TRBV5-1 and TRBJ2-2, with 9 bases lining up with TRBD2. V shed 0 bases and J 3 bases; nucleotides not matched to a gene: 6. This CDR3 has 17 residues. Germline V lookup: CDR1 SGHRS, CDR2 YFSETQ. The CDR3 DNA reads as TGCGCCAGCAGCTTGGGACCCTCTAGCGGGGACACCGGGGAGCTGTTTTTT. Its translation is CASSLGPSSGDTGELFF. The variable domain in full, with the rest retrieved from reference TRBV5-1 and TRBJ2-2, is KAGVTQTPRYLIKTRGQQVTLSCSPISGHRSVSWYQQTPGQGLQFLFEYFSETQRNKGNFPGRFSGRQFSNSRSEMNVSTLELGDSALYLCASSLGPSSGDTGELFFGEGSRLTVL.

The table lists this clonotype with many counts. The rearrangement uses TRBV12-3 or TRBV12-4 and TRBJ2-1; D unclear. Trimming shortened V by 5 bases and J by 8 bases, and 10 bases separated the two germline ends. The CDR3 has 12 residues. CDR3 in DNA: TGTGCCAGCAGTAGAGACAAGGATGAGCAGTTCTTC. Translation: CASSRDKDEQFF.

The V and J genes are TRBV28 and TRBJ2-3; TRBD1 aligns across 9 bases. V gave up 6 bases and J gave up 2 bases; unmatched junction bases: 9. CDR1 MDHEN and CDR2 SYDVKM come from the germline V gene. This CDR3 spans 16 amino acids. CDR3 coding DNA: TGTGCCAGCAGCTCTATCCGGGACAGGGACACAGATACGCAGTATTTT. Encoded protein: CASSSIRDRDTDTQYF.

This chain uses TRBV5-1 with TRBJ2-7, with D maybe TRBD2 (5 bases). Per germline, CDR1 SGHRS and CDR2 YFSETQ. The CDR3 is 14 amino acids. Trimming pared 3 bases from V and 3 bases from J, leaving 13 bases between. The CDR3 reads CASSSPGSDYEQYF. The DNA of the CDR3 is TGCGCCAGCAGCTCCCCGGGATCGGACTACGAGCAGTACTTC.

CDR3 nucleotide sequence: TGTGCCAGCAGTGCGGGACAGGGTTGGGACACCATATATTTT. It translates to CASSAGQGWDTIYF. The rearrangement joins TRBV25-1 to TRBJ1-3; 9 bases are shared with TRBD1. The CDR3 spans 14 residues. The J segment lost 8 bases and the V segment lost 4 bases, leaving 6 bases of the junction unmatched. The germline gives CDR1 MGHDK, CDR2 SYGVNS. The full variable domain, in which reference TRBV25-1 and TRBJ1-3 provide the parts outside the CDR3, is EADIYQTPRYLVIGTGKKITLECSQTMGHDKMYWYQQDPGMELHLIHYSYGVNSTEKGDLSSESTVSRIRTEHFPLTLESARPSHTSQYLCASSAGQGWDTIYFGEGSWLTVV.

The J gene is TRBJ2-3, the V gene TRBV24-1; 12 bases fit TRBD1. Germline values: CDR1 KGHDR, CDR2 SFDVKD. This CDR3 comprises 17 residues. The V segment lost 3 bases and the J segment 6 bases; nucleotides outside the gene matches: 9. CDR3 coding DNA: TGTGCCACCAGTGATGGGGACAGGGGGCACCCCAGGGATACGCAGTATTTT. As protein: CATSDGDRGHPRDTQYF.

This clonotype was counted many times. One junction end disagrees with the germline gene, perhaps due to a read error. The chain has TRBV3-1 and TRBJ1-5; no reliable D call. This CDR3 spans 14 amino acids. Germline lookup yields CDR1 LGHDT and CDR2 YNNKEL (reference sequence). CDR3 sequence reads: CASTQGMSGQPQHF. Written as DNA, the CDR3 is TGTGCCAGCACCCAAGGAATGTCCGGTCAGCCCCAGCATTTT.

The chain couples TRBV12-3 or TRBV12-4 to TRBJ2-7, with 9 bases matching TRBD2. V trimming: 3 bases; J trimming: 0 bases; junction bases outside the gene matches: 9. The CDR3 contains 17 residues. For the CDR3, the DNA is TGTGCCAGCAGTTTGCGGAGCGGGGGGCCGAGCTCCTACGAGCAGTACTTC. Protein: CASSLRSGGPSSYEQYF.

The rearrangement uses TRBV20-1 and TRBJ2-5; D perhaps matches TRBD1 (6 bases). The CDR3 spans 12 residues. Trimming took off 1 base at V and 7 bases at J, with 10 bases between the two ends. CDR1 is DFQATT and CDR2 is SNEGSKA in the germline V gene (reference sequence). The CDR3 loop is CSARGTDWTQYF. The DNA for the CDR3 is TGCAGTGCTAGAGGGACAGATTGGACCCAGTACTTC.

This clonotype was counted a few times. The chain combines TRBV12-3 or TRBV12-4 with TRBJ1-3; unclear D gene. With 4 bases removed from V and 2 bases from J, the gap between germline ends came to 6 bases. The CDR3 is 13 amino acids. The CDR3 region has the DNA TGTGCCAGCAGTTGGGCGACTGGAAACACCATATATTTT. Its protein is CASSWATGNTIYF.

This clonotype came up many times. This sequence joins TRBV15 and TRBJ1-3; no clear D gene. CDR1 and CDR2 (germline): LNHNV, YYDKDF (reference sequence). The V end lost 5 bases, the J end lost 4 bases, and 15 bases lay between the germline ends. The CDR3 has 15 residues. In nucleotides, the CDR3 is TGTGCCACCAGCCCCCGGTATCCGAGGGGAAACACCATATATTTT. This codes for CATSPRYPRGNTIYF. The full variable domain, completed using reference TRBV15 and TRBJ1-3, is DAMVIQNPRYQVTQFGKPVTLSCSQTLNHNVMYWYQQKSSQAPKLLFHYYDKDFNNEADTPDNFQSRRPNTSFCFLDIRSPGLGDTAMYLCATSPRYPRGNTIYFGEGSWLTVV.

This clonotype occurred a few times. This chain links TRBV24-1 with TRBJ2-3; D is unclear. V lost 9 bases and J lost 0, with 3 bases in between. The CDR3 runs 11 residues. Germline V gene lookup returns CDR1 KGHDR and CDR2 SFDVKD. CDR3 coding DNA: TGTGCCACCTCTAGCACAGATACGCAGTATTTT. This encodes CATSSTDTQYF.

A few counts support this clonotype. The chain carries TRBV24-1 and TRBJ2-5, with unresolved D. This CDR3 is built from 13 residues. Germline loops: CDR1 KGHDR, CDR2 SFDVKD. The V gene lost 4 bases and the J gene lost 4 bases, with 9 bases spanning the gap. This CDR3 reads CATSDPSVETQYF. CDR3 coding DNA: TGTGCCACCAGTGACCCGAGTGTAGAGACCCAGTACTTC.

This sequence joins TRBV6-2 or TRBV6-3 and TRBJ2-1, with 9 bases fitting TRBD1. The CDR3 runs 16 residues. Germline values: CDR1 MNHEY, CDR2 SVGEGT. V lost 6 bases to trimming and J lost 2 bases; unmatched junction nucleotides: 8. CDR3 loop: CASSTRRDRAYNEQFF. The CDR3 bases are TGTGCCAGCAGCACTAGACGGGACAGGGCCTACAATGAGCAGTTCTTC.

The chain uses TRBV19 and TRBJ2-1; 13 bases are a match to TRBD2. V was clipped by 8 bases and J by 7 bases; unmatched bases: 8. The CDR3 runs 15 residues. Germline V gives CDR1 LNHDA, CDR2 SQIVND (reference sequence). The chain's CDR3 is CASSLGTSGMNEQFF. CDR3 coding DNA: TGTGCCAGTTCCCTCGGGACTAGCGGGATGAATGAGCAGTTCTTC.

The V and J genes are TRBV6-4 and TRBJ1-5, with 7 bases fitting TRBD1. The CDR3 runs 20 residues. Germline lookup yields CDR1 MRHNA and CDR2 SNTAGT. The junction had 16 bases not matched to a gene; V was cut back by 2 bases and J by 0 bases. This chain's CDR3 is CASSDPGTDRAFNSNQPQHF. CDR3 coding DNA: TGTGCCAGCAGTGACCCTGGGACAGACCGTGCCTTCAATAGCAATCAGCCCCAGCATTTT.

The rearrangement links TRBV30 to TRBJ2-6, with D possibly being TRBD1 (5 bases). CDR3 length: 16 amino acids. Trimming removed 3 bases at V and 1 base at J, with 13 bases between. The V gene's germline CDR1 is GTSNPN and CDR2 SVGIG (reference sequence). CDR3 in amino acids: CAWRYRFSSGANVLTF. The CDR3 DNA is TGTGCCTGGAGGTACAGGTTCTCGTCTGGGGCCAACGTCCTGACTTTC.

The V call is TRBV4-2, the J call TRBJ1-1, with TRBD1 identical over 9 bases. V was clipped by 6 bases and J by 1 base; unmatched bases: 0. This CDR3 comprises 13 residues. CDR1 is LGHNA and CDR2 is YNFKEQ in the germline V gene. CDR3 in DNA: TGTGCCAGCAGGGACAGGGGGAACACTGAAGCTTTCTTT. This sequence encodes CASRDRGNTEAFF.

This clonotype was found many times. The chain employs TRBV18 and TRBJ2-5; D gene ambiguous. The CDR3 totals 13 residues. Germline CDR1 and CDR2: KGHSH and LQKENI. V lost 3 bases, J lost 1 base, and 6 bases lay in between. The CDR3 coding sequence is TGTGCCAGCTCACCCAGGACCCAAGAGACCCAGTACTTC. Its protein is CASSPRTQETQYF.

The table lists this clonotype with a few counts. The chain has TRBV7-6 and TRBJ2-3, with 8 bases lining up with TRBD2. The CDR3 totals 16 residues. From germline, CDR1 is SGHVS and CDR2 FNYEAQ. V lost 5 bases, J lost 2 bases, and 9 bases stayed unmatched. The CDR3 DNA is TGTGCCAGCAGCCCCGGACTAGCCGAACACACAGATACGCAGTATTTT. Protein product: CASSPGLAEHTDTQYF.

This clonotype was found many times. This chain uses TRBV9 with TRBJ2-5, with D possibly matching TRBD1 (5 bases). Trimming took off 0 bases at V and 1 base at J, with 10 bases between the two ends. Per the germline V gene, CDR1 is SGDLS and CDR2 is YYNGEE. CDR3 length: 15 residues. The CDR3 nucleotides read TGTGCCAGCAGCGTAGGATTTGGGGCCCAAGAGACCCAGTACTTC. It yields the protein CASSVGFGAQETQYF.

This clonotype was observed a few times. The genes are TRBV24-1 and TRBJ2-1; a weak D match, TRBD2 (6 bases). The CDR3 runs to 15 residues. Deletions cut 2 bases from V and 12 bases from J, with 19 bases between. Germline CDR1 and CDR2: KGHDR and SFDVKD. The CDR3: CATSDYPTSRRGQFF. CDR3 nucleotides: TGTGCCACCAGTGATTACCCGACGAGCAGGAGGGGGCAGTTCTTC.